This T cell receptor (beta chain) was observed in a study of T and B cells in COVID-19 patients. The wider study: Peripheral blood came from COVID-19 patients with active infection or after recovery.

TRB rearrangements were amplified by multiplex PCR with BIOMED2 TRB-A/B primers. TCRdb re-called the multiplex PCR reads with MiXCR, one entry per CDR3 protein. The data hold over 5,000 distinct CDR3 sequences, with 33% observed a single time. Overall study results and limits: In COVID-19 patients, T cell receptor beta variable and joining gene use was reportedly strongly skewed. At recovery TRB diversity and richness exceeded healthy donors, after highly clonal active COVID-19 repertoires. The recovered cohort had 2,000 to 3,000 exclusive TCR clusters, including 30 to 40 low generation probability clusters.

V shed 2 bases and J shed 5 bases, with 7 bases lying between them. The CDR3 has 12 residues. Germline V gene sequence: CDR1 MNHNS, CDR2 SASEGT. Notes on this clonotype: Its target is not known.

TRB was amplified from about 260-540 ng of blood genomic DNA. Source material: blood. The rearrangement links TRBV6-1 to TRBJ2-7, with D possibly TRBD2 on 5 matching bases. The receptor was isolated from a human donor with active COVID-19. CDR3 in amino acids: CASSERGDEQYF. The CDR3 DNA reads TGTGCCAGCAGTGAACGGGGAGACGAGCAGTACTTC.